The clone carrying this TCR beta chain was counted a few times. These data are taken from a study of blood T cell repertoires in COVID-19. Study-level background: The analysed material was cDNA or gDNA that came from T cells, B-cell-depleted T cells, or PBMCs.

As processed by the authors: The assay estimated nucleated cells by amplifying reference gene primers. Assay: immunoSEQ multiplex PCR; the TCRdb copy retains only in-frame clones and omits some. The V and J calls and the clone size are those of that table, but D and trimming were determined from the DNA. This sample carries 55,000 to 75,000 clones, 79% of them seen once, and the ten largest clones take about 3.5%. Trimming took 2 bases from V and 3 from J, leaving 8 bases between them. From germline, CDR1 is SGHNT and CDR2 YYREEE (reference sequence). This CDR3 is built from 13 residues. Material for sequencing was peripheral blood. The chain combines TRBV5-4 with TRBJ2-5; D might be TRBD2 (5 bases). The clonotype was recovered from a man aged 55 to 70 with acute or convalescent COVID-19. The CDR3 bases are TGTGCCAGCAGCTTCTCCGGGGAAGAGACCCAGTACTTC. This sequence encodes CASSFSGEETQYF. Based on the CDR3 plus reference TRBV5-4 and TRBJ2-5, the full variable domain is ETGVTQSPTHLIKTRGQQVTLRCSSQSGHNTVSWYQQALGQGPQFIFQYYREEENGRGNFPPRFSGLQFPNYSSELNVNALELDDSALYLCASSFSGEETQYFGPGTRLLVL.